This TCR beta chain was profiled in a study of T cells of healthy individuals. V lost 6 bases and J lost 5, with 19 bases in between. Germline lookup yields CDR1 MNHNS and CDR2 SASEGT. This CDR3 contains 15 residues. TCRdb re-called the 5' RACE reads with MiXCR, one entry per CDR3 protein. Of around 63,000 distinct CDR3 sequences in the sample, around 15% are singletons; the top ten hold approximately 4.8%. This clonotype was obtained from a human donor in good health. V gene TRBV6-1 combines with J gene TRBJ2-5, with D possibly being TRBD2 (5 bases). The CDR3 loop is CASSGGQIYSETQYF. CDR3 sequence (DNA): TGTGCCAGCAGCGGCGGGCAGATCTACTCGGAGACCCAGTACTTC.